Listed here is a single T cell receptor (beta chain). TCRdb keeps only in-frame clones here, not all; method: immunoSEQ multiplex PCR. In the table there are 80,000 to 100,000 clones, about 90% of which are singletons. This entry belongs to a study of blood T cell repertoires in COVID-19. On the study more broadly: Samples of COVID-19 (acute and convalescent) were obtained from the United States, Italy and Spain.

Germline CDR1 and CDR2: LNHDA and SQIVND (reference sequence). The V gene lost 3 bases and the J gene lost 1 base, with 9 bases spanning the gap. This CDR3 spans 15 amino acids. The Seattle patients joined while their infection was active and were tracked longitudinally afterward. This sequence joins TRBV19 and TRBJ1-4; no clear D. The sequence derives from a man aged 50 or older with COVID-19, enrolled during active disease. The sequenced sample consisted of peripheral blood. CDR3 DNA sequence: TGTGCCAGTAGTATCGCGGGTGGAACTAATGAAAAACTGTTTTTT. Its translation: CASSIAGGTNEKLFF.